The clone carrying this T cell receptor beta chain was recorded only once. The germline gives CDR1 MDHEN, CDR2 SYDVKM. V lost 6 bases to trimming and J lost 6 bases, with 14 bases between them. The CDR3 length is 14 residues. PCR employed 60 Vbeta and 13 Jbeta primers. Produced via immunoSEQ multiplex PCR; TCRdb's table is partial and in-frame only. The sample holds roughly 200,000 clones, around 78% seen once. The entry originates in a study of cytomegalovirus exposure and HLA in healthy donors. This TCR was sampled from a man aged 25 to 45 in good health and CMV-seronegative. The chain employs TRBV28 and TRBJ1-4, with a tentative D call TRBD1 (5 bases). Sequences were obtained from PBMCs. The CDR3 nucleotides read TGTGCCAGCAGCGGGGCGGGGGGTGATGAAAAACTGTTTTTT. Amino acid sequence: CASSGAGGDEKLFF.